This T cell receptor beta chain stems from a study of blood T cell repertoires in COVID-19 (TCRdb year 2020). Describing the broader study: Samples from collaborators originated in the United States, Italy and Spain and spanned both the acute and convalescent phases of COVID-19. Deeply sampled blood TCRbeta repertoires from subjects exposed to, actively infected with, or recovered from COVID-19 were included in the dataset. Where available, HLA class I and class II types were taken from metadata supplied by the sample provider and were not determined by assay-based typing. The repertoires were made available in a free public database intended to serve as a resource for research on the immune response to SARS-CoV-2. The material from the prospective study consisted of cDNA or gDNA derived from T cells, B-cell-depleted T cells, or PBMCs. Samples came from the ongoing ImmuneRACE study (first 160 participants) plus 1,254 subjects from 6 global collaborators. Sample metadata almost always included a de-identified subject ID, COVID-19 status, age in years and sex.

The immunoSEQ Assay, a bias-controlled multiplex PCR, was used to amplify TCRbeta CDR3 regions from genomic DNA. The authors' pipeline ran thus. The number of nucleated cells in each sample was estimated by amplification of reference gene primers within the assay. Sequence reads were collapsed and filtered to measure the absolute abundance of every unique TCRbeta CDR3 rearrangement. Productive Simpson clonality was computed per sample as the square root of Simpson's diversity index over productive rearrangements. Drawn from immuneACCESS, this table holds only the in-frame rearrangements with V and J called that TCRdb kept. Clones are partly lost; checked studies trace under half to an unresolved V gene and leave the rest unexplained. V and J calls and clone size are given by that table; D and trimming were obtained from the DNA. For this sample there are approximately 150,000 clones; approximately 90% appear just once. The ten largest clonotypes hold about 3.9% of the sample.

Another Seattle source contributed samples from volunteer blood donors who had recovered from COVID-19. Whole blood was collected in K2EDTA tubes by collaborating institutions according to the institutions' own protocols. For TCRbeta analysis, collaborator samples were shipped as frozen whole blood, as isolated PBMCs, or as DNA extracted from either sample type. Concerning this clone itself: No antigen is known for it. No clone much larger than this one lies a single base away; base qualities are absent.

The study at large found these results: How much clinical and demographic metadata was included differed by source and by participant, and the metadata was provided uncurated.

CDR1 and CDR2 were assigned from the germline V gene as SQVTM and ANQGSEA. V lost 6 bases and J lost 4 bases; the stretch between them is 9 bases long. The CDR3 holds 12 amino acids from the cysteine to the phenylalanine. The only DNA kept is the CDR3, 36 bases in frame from the first base. The source of this sequence is a woman in her fifties or sixties who had recovered from COVID-19. The rearrangement joined TRBV29-1 to TRBJ1-4; no confident D gene assignment can be made. Sequencing input: peripheral blood. DNA sequence: TGCAGCGTGGGCAGCTATAATGAAAAACTGTTTTTT. This gives the protein CSVGSYNEKLFF.